The 25 T cell receptor beta chains given below trace back to one sample, sequenced in a study of beta chain features in type 1 diabetes. The study's findings and limits: Shorter TCRB CDR3s, moderately but significantly so, were found in Type 1 diabetes patients in all four CD4+ subsets.

As every portion of the isolated RNA was reverse transcribed, the sequencing read expressed TCRB transcripts. Using immunoSEQ multiplex PCR, the repertoire was profiled, and TCRdb retains in-frame clones only, with some absent. The table has about 140,000 clones, more than 10% seen once. Their antigens are not known. Sequencing used central memory CD4+ T cells from blood. The source is a man younger than 35 with type 1 diabetes.

The chain links TRBV30 to TRBJ1-4, with D unresolved. Germline V CDR1 and CDR2: GTSNPN, SVGIG (reference sequence). The CDR3 sequence is 13 residues long. V was cut by 6 bases and J by 7 bases, with 15 bases left in between. This chain's CDR3 is CACSVRSGEKLFF. CDR3 bases: TGTGCCTGCTCAGTCCGTTCGGGTGAAAAACTGTTTTTT.

In its sample, this clone was seen once. This chain uses TRBV9 with TRBJ2-5; D gene uncertain. The CDR3 consists of 17 residues. The V and J ends lost 4 bases and 1 base respectively, with 20 bases between them. In germline, CDR1 is SGDLS, CDR2 YYNGEE. The CDR3 spells CASSPPGIPRAQETQYF. The CDR3 nucleotides read TGTGCCAGCAGCCCCCCGGGCATTCCTCGGGCCCAAGAGACCCAGTACTTC.

This clone was seen a handful of times. The chain recombines TRBV30 with TRBJ1-2; no clear D gene. There are 12 residues in the CDR3. Germline V gene lookup returns CDR1 GTSNPN and CDR2 SVGIG (reference sequence). Trimming took off 0 bases at V and 4 bases at J, with 6 bases between the two ends. CDR3: CAWSVRFYGYTF. CDR3 coding DNA: TGTGCCTGGAGTGTAAGGTTCTATGGCTACACCTTC.

Many counts were recorded for this clone. The chain links TRBV5-1 to TRBJ2-3, with D perhaps matching TRBD2 (6 bases). V shed 5 bases and J shed 1 base, with 11 bases lying between them. The CDR3 spans 14 residues. Germline CDR1 reads SGHRS; CDR2 reads YFSETQ. CDR3 nucleotide sequence: TGCGCCAGCAGAACCGGGACTGGCACAGATACGCAGTATTTT. It codes for CASRTGTGTDTQYF. Full variable domain (rest looked up from reference TRBV5-1 and TRBJ2-3): KAGVTQTPRYLIKTRGQQVTLSCSPISGHRSVSWYQQTPGQGLQFLFEYFSETQRNKGNFPGRFSGRQFSNSRSEMNVSTLELGDSALYLCASRTGTGTDTQYFGPGTRLTVL.

This clone was observed at least ten times. This chain joins TRBV27 and TRBJ2-5; 9 bases agree with TRBD2. Unmatched junction bases numbered 5, after V lost 5 bases and J lost 1 base. Germline V gene sequence: CDR1 MNHEY, CDR2 SMNVEV (reference sequence). The CDR3 is made up of 15 amino acids. CDR3 in DNA: TGTGCCAGCAGTCCCCCGACTAGCGGCCAAGAGACCCAGTACTTC. Amino acid sequence: CASSPPTSGQETQYF.

This clone showed up just a few times. CDR3 coding DNA: TGTGCCAGCTCAAGGGCGGGGGAAAAAAACAATGAGCAGTTCTTC. It yields the protein CASSRAGEKNNEQFF. This chain joins TRBV18 and TRBJ2-1; 7 bases fit TRBD2. V lost 5 bases to trimming and J lost 5 bases; unmatched junction nucleotides: 9. The CDR3 has 15 residues. Looked up from germline, CDR1 is KGHSH and CDR2 is LQKENI.

This sequence joins TRBV5-4 and TRBJ2-5; tentatively, D is TRBD1 (6 bases). This CDR3 has 16 residues. V lost 6 bases and J lost 1, with 19 bases in between. Germline CDR1 SGHNT, CDR2 YYREEE (reference sequence). CDR3 residues: CASMLGTTGRQETQYF. DNA for the CDR3: TGTGCCAGCATGCTCGGGACGACAGGCCGCCAAGAGACCCAGTACTTC.

This clone was counted between two and nine times. The J gene is TRBJ2-5, the V gene TRBV27; perhaps D is TRBD1 or TRBD2 (5 bases each). The DNA end is a closer match to TRBJ2-7, so the J assignment may be wrong. Germline CDR1 MNHEY, CDR2 SMNVEV (reference sequence). The CDR3 length is 15 residues. CDR3 in amino acids: CASSLASGRPYEQYF. The CDR3 region has the DNA TGTGCCAGCAGTTTGGCCTCGGGACGGCCCTACGAGCAGTACTTC.

About this clone itself: The germline gene is not matched at one end of the junction; a read error may be the cause. CDR3 nucleotide sequence: TGTGCCAGCAGCCTAGCGGAGAGCCAAGAGACCCAGTACTTC. Protein sequence: CASSLAESQETQYF. This chain uses TRBV7-8 with TRBJ2-5; 7 bases map to TRBD2. Germline V CDR1 and CDR2: SGHVS, FQNEAQ. The CDR3 covers 14 residues.

This clone appeared a few times. The genes are TRBV5-8 and TRBJ1-5, with a weak D call TRBD1 (5 bases). Trimming cost V 2 bases and J 4 bases, with 13 bases left between them. In germline, CDR1 is SGHTS, CDR2 YDEGEE. The CDR3 length is 15 residues. The CDR3 DNA sequence: TGTGCCAGCAGCTTTAGGTATGGGGGGAATCAGCCCCAGCATTTT. This codes for CASSFRYGGNQPQHF.

V usage is TRBV28 and J usage is TRBJ2-7; TRBD1 matches 12 bases. J was trimmed by 9 bases and V by 5 bases; bases with no gene match: 11. The CDR3 runs 15 residues. Germline lookup yields CDR1 MDHEN and CDR2 SYDVKM. CDR3 region: CASSPPGQGARLQYF. As DNA, the CDR3 is TGTGCCAGCAGTCCCCCGGGACAGGGGGCGCGGTTGCAGTACTTC.

This chain joins TRBV2 and TRBJ1-5, with unresolved D. The CDR3 covers 15 residues. Germline V lookup: CDR1 SNHLY, CDR2 FYNNEI. V gave up 3 bases and J gave up 0 bases, with 9 bases separating them. The CDR3 nucleotides are TGTGCCAGCAGTGAGAACAGTAATAGCAATCAGCCCCAGCATTTT. Protein sequence: CASSENSNSNQPQHF.

This clone was seen many times. The rearrangement links TRBV14 to TRBJ2-3; D is ambiguous. V shed 3 bases and J shed 4 bases, with 23 bases lying between them. CDR3 size: 18 residues. Germline V gives CDR1 SGHDN, CDR2 FVKESK. This chain's CDR3 is CASSHSPRSLWSADTQYF. In DNA, the CDR3 is TGTGCCAGCAGCCATTCCCCCCGTTCCCTGTGGAGCGCAGATACGCAGTATTTT.

The chain recombines TRBV7-9 with TRBJ2-5; TRBD1 matches 7 bases. After removal of 5 bases from V and 4 bases from J, the junction contained 4 bases not matched to a gene. Per the germline V gene, CDR1 is SEHNR and CDR2 is FQNEAQ (reference sequence). The CDR3 is 13 residues long. As DNA, the CDR3 is TGTGCCAGCAGCCGGACAGGCTCAGAGACCCAGTACTTC. Translation: CASSRTGSETQYF.

In its sample, this clone was seen a few times. The chain uses TRBV7-1 and TRBJ2-7, with D perhaps matching TRBD1 (5 bases). TRBV7-1 is flagged as an ORF with uncertain function. The ends were cut back, 4 bases at V and 1 base at J, with 8 bases in the middle. This CDR3 has 13 residues. In nucleotides, the CDR3 is TGTGCCAGCAGCTGGACAAAATCCTACGAGCAGTACTTC. Protein sequence: CASSWTKSYEQYF.

The V gene is TRBV6-1, the J gene TRBJ1-3, with D maybe TRBD1 (5 bases). V shed 6 bases and J shed 0 bases, with 12 bases lying between them. The CDR3 contains 15 residues. Looked up from germline, CDR1 is MNHNS and CDR2 is SASEGT. The CDR3 nucleotides are TGTGCCAGCAGACTCACAGGAGACTCTGGAAACACCATATATTTT. Translated, it gives CASRLTGDSGNTIYF.

In its sample, this clone was seen a few times. V and J are TRBV2 and TRBJ2-7; the D is unclear. Per germline, CDR1 SNHLY and CDR2 FYNNEI. This CDR3 is 11 amino acids long. The V end lost 3 bases, the J end lost 4 bases, and 4 bases lay between the germline ends. DNA of the CDR3: TGTGCCAGCAGTGAGGATTACGAGCAGTACTTC. Protein sequence: CASSEDYEQYF.

The chain links TRBV19 to TRBJ2-3; D unresolved. V was clipped by 3 bases and J by 5 bases, with 9 bases between them. This CDR3 has 13 amino acids. The germline V gene has CDR1 LNHDA and CDR2 SQIVND (reference sequence). The DNA for the CDR3 is TGTGCCAGTAGTATCGTTTGGGGAGATACGCAGTATTTT. It codes for CASSIVWGDTQYF.

J is TRBJ2-7 and V is TRBV7-9; TRBD1 matches 7 bases. The germline V gene has CDR1 SEHNR and CDR2 FQNEAQ (reference sequence). Trimming removed 4 bases from V and 2 bases from J; junction bases left unmatched: 2. The CDR3 totals 13 residues. The CDR3 loop reads CASSWDRAYEQYF. The CDR3 DNA reads TGTGCCAGCAGCTGGGACAGAGCCTACGAGCAGTACTTC.

This sequence joins TRBV4-2 and TRBJ2-3, with 7 bases identical to TRBD2. V shed 5 bases, J shed 12 bases, and the junction held 5 bases outside the gene matches. Germline CDR1 reads LGHNA; CDR2 reads YNFKEQ. This CDR3 is built from 11 residues. CDR3 region: CASSGEGPQYF. The CDR3 DNA reads TGTGCCAGCAGCGGGGAGGGGCCTCAGTATTTT.

The V call is TRBV30, the J call TRBJ2-3, with D possibly TRBD2 on 5 matching bases. The CDR3 covers 14 residues. Per the germline V gene, CDR1 is GTSNPN and CDR2 is SVGIG (reference sequence). V was pared by 0 bases and J by 2 bases, with 9 bases between. The CDR3 loop is CAWSVRGNTDTQYF. CDR3 coding DNA: TGTGCCTGGAGTGTACGAGGGAACACAGATACGCAGTATTTT. The full variable domain, rest sourced from reference TRBV30 and TRBJ2-3, is SQTIHQWPATLVQPVGSPLSLECTVEGTSNPNLYWYRQAAGRGLQLLFYSVGIGQISSEVPQNLSASRPQDRQFILSSKKLLLSDSGFYLCAWSVRGNTDTQYFGPGTRLTVL.

This clone was found a few times. This chain joins TRBV4-2 and TRBJ2-1; 7 bases align to TRBD2. This CDR3 region has 15 residues. From germline, CDR1 is LGHNA and CDR2 YNFKEQ. V was clipped by 0 bases and J by 2 bases; unmatched bases: 1. In nucleotides, the CDR3 is TGTGCCAGCAGCCAAGAGGGGGGGACCTACAATGAGCAGTTCTTC. Translated: CASSQEGGTYNEQFF.

This clone has only a few counts. The chain recombines TRBV2 with TRBJ2-1; TRBD2 agrees at 12 bases. With V trimmed by 3 bases and J by 7 bases, 7 bases remained unmatched. This CDR3 contains 16 residues. Germline V gene lookup returns CDR1 SNHLY and CDR2 FYNNEI. The CDR3, as DNA: TGTGCCAGCAGTGATCGACTAGCGGGGGCTGGAAATGAGCAGTTCTTC. Translated, it gives CASSDRLAGAGNEQFF.

This clone appeared a few times. This chain uses TRBV7-9 with TRBJ2-3, with D unclear. With 4 bases removed from V and 2 bases from J, the gap between germline ends came to 10 bases. From germline, CDR1 is SEHNR and CDR2 FQNEAQ (reference sequence). The CDR3 has 14 amino acids. The CDR3 region is CASSSLGNTDTQYF. The CDR3 DNA reads as TGTGCCAGCAGCTCCCTAGGCAACACAGATACGCAGTATTTT.

This clone was picked up a small number of times. The rearrangement joins TRBV5-4 to TRBJ1-5; no reliable D call. The CDR3 consists of 12 residues. V was pared by 2 bases and J by 8 bases, with 8 bases between. Germline lookup yields CDR1 SGHNT and CDR2 YYREEE (reference sequence). In DNA form, the CDR3 reads TGTGCCAGCAGCTTTTTGGGAAAGCCCCAGCATTTT. This codes for CASSFLGKPQHF.